These 31 T cell receptor beta chains were sequenced from one sample in a study of PD-1 blockade in classical Hodgkin lymphoma. Relapses following autologous stem cell transplantation were seen in all patients, with brentuximab vedotin exposure varying. The repertoire was sequenced with immunoSEQ multiplex PCR; TCRdb's copy has only in-frame clones and lacks some. The sample lists 40,000 to 50,000 clones; 70% to 90% were seen once. The specimen was peripheral blood mononuclear cells (PBMCs), collected before the second cycle of nivolumab. The receptors were gathered from a human donor with classical Hodgkin lymphoma.

The rearrangement uses TRBV5-1 and TRBJ1-5; the match to TRBD1 covers 8 bases. The trim removed 0 bases at V and 5 bases at J, leaving 4 bases unmatched. The CDR3 length is 15 residues. Germline V CDR1 and CDR2: SGHRS, YFSETQ. This chain's CDR3 is CASSLEGRGHQPQHF. CDR3 coding DNA: TGCGCCAGCAGCTTGGAGGGCAGGGGGCATCAGCCCCAGCATTTT. The complete variable domain, with remaining parts taken from reference TRBV5-1 and TRBJ1-5, reads KAGVTQTPRYLIKTRGQQVTLSCSPISGHRSVSWYQQTPGQGLQFLFEYFSETQRNKGNFPGRFSGRQFSNSRSEMNVSTLELGDSALYLCASSLEGRGHQPQHFGDGTRLSIL.

The V call is TRBV28, the J call TRBJ1-2; D possibly corresponds to TRBD1 (6 bases). Trimming shortened V by 9 bases and J by 4 bases, and 24 bases separated the two germline ends. Germline CDR1 is MDHEN and CDR2 is SYDVKM. The length of the CDR3 is 16 residues. CDR3 amino acids: CASSVKNRDYGYGYTF. Written as DNA, the CDR3 is TGTGCCAGTTCGGTAAAGAACAGGGACTACGGCTATGGCTACACCTTC.

This clone appeared once. V and J are TRBV5-4 and TRBJ1-2, with D perhaps TRBD1 (6 bases). The CDR3 runs 17 residues. Germline CDR1 and CDR2: SGHNT and YYREEE (reference sequence). Trimming pared 4 bases from V and 1 base from J, leaving 20 bases between. The CDR3, as DNA: TGTGCCAGCAGCATCCCCATGGGGGCCTTTGGTAACTATGGCTACACCTTC. Its translation: CASSIPMGAFGNYGYTF.

V and J are TRBV11-3 and TRBJ2-6; possibly TRBD1 for D (6 bases). The V gene's germline CDR1 is SGHNT and CDR2 YENEEA. Deletions cut 0 bases from V and 0 bases from J, with 15 bases between. The CDR3 covers 19 residues. The CDR3 is CASSLDRRTVNSGANVLTF. The DNA for the CDR3 is TGTGCCAGCAGCTTAGATCGAAGGACAGTAAACTCTGGGGCCAACGTCCTGACTTTC.

The V gene is TRBV2, the J gene TRBJ2-1; D unclear. Germline CDR1 SNHLY, CDR2 FYNNEI. The CDR3 totals 17 residues. V lost 6 bases and J lost 1, with 19 bases in between. The CDR3 bases are TGTGCCAGCAGCGCGCCCCCTCTGGCGAAGTCCTACAATGAGCAGTTCTTC. This sequence encodes CASSAPPLAKSYNEQFF.

The J gene is TRBJ2-1, the V gene TRBV19; D remains ambiguous. Germline CDR1 LNHDA, CDR2 SQIVND (reference sequence). Trimming pared 6 bases from V and 6 bases from J, leaving 12 bases between. The CDR3 runs to 13 residues. The CDR3 region is CASSEQLGNEQFF. The CDR3 nucleotides read TGTGCCAGTAGCGAGCAGCTGGGCAATGAGCAGTTCTTC.

V usage is TRBV9 and J usage is TRBJ2-1; a weak D match, TRBD1 (6 bases). This CDR3 is 16 amino acids long. V was clipped by 0 bases and J by 3 bases, with 13 bases between them. Germline values: CDR1 SGDLS, CDR2 YYNGEE. CDR3 protein: CASSVDFGDIYNEQFF. CDR3 coding DNA: TGTGCCAGCAGCGTAGATTTCGGGGACATCTACAATGAGCAGTTCTTC.

As concerns this clone: At one boundary the junction diverges from the germline segment, which might be a read error. This rearrangement joins TRBV7-7 to TRBJ2-3; TRBD2 agrees at 8 bases. Germline V gene sequence: CDR1 SSHAT, CDR2 FNYEAQ (reference sequence). This CDR3 is 14 amino acids long. CDR3 loop: CASSSGLAGDTQYF. DNA for the CDR3: TGTGCTAGCAGCTCCGGACTAGCAGGCGATACGCAGTATTTT. The full variable domain, its missing parts supplied by reference TRBV7-7 and TRBJ2-3, is GAGVSQSPRYKVTKRGQDVTLRCDPISSHATLYWYQQALGQGPEFLTYFNYEAQPDKSGLPSDRFSAERPEGSISTLTIQRTEQRDSAMYRCASSSGLAGDTQYFGPGTRLTVL.

The V and J genes are TRBV6-1 and TRBJ2-5; 10 bases are a match to TRBD2. Germline V lookup: CDR1 MNHNS, CDR2 SASEGT. The CDR3 has 15 residues. V trimming: 5 bases; J trimming: 5 bases; junction bases outside the gene matches: 8. CDR3 nucleotides: TGTGCCAGCAGTCTGAACGGAGCGGGAGGGGAGACCCAGTACTTC. Its protein product is CASSLNGAGGETQYF.

V is TRBV27 and J is TRBJ2-5; 12 bases align to TRBD2. With 5 bases clipped from V and 4 bases from J, the junction kept 8 bases outside the gene matches. The germline gives CDR1 MNHEY, CDR2 SMNVEV (reference sequence). This CDR3 has 16 residues. The CDR3 DNA is TGTGCCAGCAGTCCTCTAGCGGGGGGGGCCCCAGAGACCCAGTACTTC. It encodes CASSPLAGGAPETQYF.

This clone was seen more than once but under ten times. The chain recombines TRBV2 with TRBJ2-2; TRBD1 aligns across 10 bases. Germline loops: CDR1 SNHLY, CDR2 FYNNEI. CDR3 size: 17 residues. The J segment lost 1 base and the V segment lost 7 bases, leaving 9 bases of the junction unmatched. CDR3: CASTETRTGGNTGELFF. DNA of the CDR3: TGTGCCAGCACCGAAACCCGGACAGGGGGGAACACCGGGGAGCTGTTTTTT.

This clone came up a few times. The chain recombines TRBV9 with TRBJ1-6, with D tentatively TRBD1 (5 bases). Trimming left V 3 bases short and J 4 bases short, with 11 bases between. The CDR3 spans 15 residues. The germline V gene has CDR1 SGDLS and CDR2 YYNGEE. The CDR3 DNA reads TGTGCCAGCAGCGGAGGACACAGGTATAATTCACCCCTCCACTTT. It encodes CASSGGHRYNSPLHF.

The chain combines TRBV5-1 with TRBJ2-3; D is ambiguous. Germline assignment: CDR1 SGHRS and CDR2 YFSETQ. V lost 3 bases, J lost 1 base, and 3 bases lay in between. This CDR3 has 12 residues. This chain's CDR3 is CASSSGTDTQYF. The DNA for the CDR3 is TGCGCCAGCAGCTCGGGCACAGATACGCAGTATTTT.

The chain is built from TRBV27 and TRBJ1-6; a possible D gene is TRBD1 (5 bases). The germline V gene encodes CDR1 MNHEY and CDR2 SMNVEV (reference sequence). This CDR3 is 17 amino acids long. Trimming stripped 3 bases from V and 0 bases from J, with 12 bases between. In DNA, the CDR3 is TGTGCCAGCAGTTTGTTTGCAGGGAGCTCCTATAATTCACCCCTCCACTTT. Amino acid sequence: CASSLFAGSSYNSPLHF.

This chain uses TRBV6-5 with TRBJ1-2, with TRBD1 matching over 7 bases. V trimming: 7 bases; J trimming: 7 bases; junction bases outside the gene matches: 15. Germline V gene lookup returns CDR1 MNHEY and CDR2 SVGAGI. This CDR3 has 15 residues. CDR3 sequence: CASISRDSFSRGYTF. The CDR3 DNA reads as TGTGCCAGCATCAGCCGGGACAGTTTCAGTCGTGGCTACACCTTC.

This chain uses TRBV6-6 with TRBJ1-1; D remains ambiguous. CDR1 and CDR2 (germline): MNHNY, SVGAGI (reference sequence). The ends were cut back, 7 bases at V and 1 base at J, with 19 bases in the middle. The CDR3 has 16 amino acids. The CDR3 nucleotides read TGTGCCAGCACCCCGGTGGGTCGGGTGGGGAACACTGAAGCTTTCTTT. Its translation is CASTPVGRVGNTEAFF.

CDR3 DNA: TGTGCCAGCGGACCTAATGGTGGCGAGCAGTACTTC. Its translation is CASGPNGGEQYF. The chain employs TRBV6-6 and TRBJ2-7; no clear D. This CDR3 has 12 residues. CDR1 MNHNY and CDR2 SVGAGI come from the germline V gene (reference sequence). The germline V and J ends were trimmed by 8 bases and 6 bases, with 14 bases remaining between them.

This chain connects TRBV6-4 to TRBJ2-1; 10 bases are a match to TRBD1. Germline CDR1 reads MRHNA; CDR2 reads SNTAGT. Germline trimming cut 3 bases from V and 6 bases from J; bases unmatched to any gene: 5. The CDR3 is made up of 15 amino acids. The CDR3 DNA is TGTGCCAGCAGTGAAGGGGACAGGGGAAGCAATGAGCAGTTCTTC. It translates to CASSEGDRGSNEQFF.

This rearrangement joins TRBV6-1 to TRBJ1-4; D unclear. The CDR3 has 15 residues. With 6 bases removed from V and 8 bases from J, the gap between germline ends came to 19 bases. Germline assignment: CDR1 MNHNS and CDR2 SASEGT. This CDR3 reads CASRFRQRGPEKLFF. The CDR3 DNA sequence: TGTGCCAGCAGGTTCAGACAACGCGGACCCGAAAAACTGTTTTTT.

This chain links TRBV27 with TRBJ2-2; TRBD1 matches at 8 bases. The junction had 11 bases not matched to a gene; V was cut back by 2 bases and J by 6 bases. The CDR3 spans 17 residues. The germline V gene encodes CDR1 MNHEY and CDR2 SMNVEV (reference sequence). The CDR3 spells CASSLLLQGVGAGELFF. The DNA of the CDR3 is TGTGCCAGCAGTTTACTCCTACAGGGGGTCGGAGCCGGGGAGCTGTTTTTT.

The CDR3 DNA reads TGCGCCAGCAGCCCCGACAGGTGGCGACACATTCAGTACTTC. Translated: CASSPDRWRHIQYF. The chain uses TRBV4-3 and TRBJ2-4; weak D call: TRBD1 (6 bases). This CDR3 region has 14 residues. Trimming shortened V by 4 bases and J by 8 bases, and 15 bases separated the two germline ends. CDR1 is LGHNA, CDR2 YSLEER, per germline.

The chain links TRBV27 to TRBJ1-3, with a tentative D call TRBD1 (5 bases). The CDR3 contains 17 residues. From germline, CDR1 is MNHEY and CDR2 SMNVEV (reference sequence). V shed 5 bases and J shed 4 bases, with 21 bases lying between them. This CDR3 is CASSPRGVRDSGNTIYF. DNA of the CDR3: TGTGCCAGCAGTCCCCGTGGTGTCAGGGATAGCGGAAACACCATATATTTT.

The chain couples TRBV7-8 to TRBJ2-1; D possibly corresponds to TRBD2 (5 bases). The CDR3 spans 15 residues. Trimming stripped 5 bases from V and 7 bases from J, with 18 bases between. Per germline, CDR1 SGHVS and CDR2 FQNEAQ. The CDR3 sequence: CASSPRAAGTNEQFF. DNA for the CDR3: TGTGCCAGCAGCCCTAGAGCGGCGGGTACGAATGAGCAGTTCTTC.

The chain employs TRBV4-1 and TRBJ1-5; no reliable D call. The CDR3 contains 17 residues. Trimming removed 3 bases from V and 4 bases from J, with 19 bases in between. CDR1 is MGHRA, CDR2 YSYEKL, per germline. The CDR3 sequence is CASSHPRPGIMNQPQHF. The DNA for the CDR3 is TGCGCCAGCAGCCACCCTCGACCGGGAATTATGAATCAGCCCCAGCATTTT.

The V call is TRBV19, the J call TRBJ2-4, with D possibly being TRBD1 (5 bases). Germline V gene lookup returns CDR1 LNHDA and CDR2 SQIVND (reference sequence). The CDR3 spans 15 residues. V was pared by 6 bases and J by 3 bases, with 15 bases between. CDR3: CASRVQVGGKNIQYF. CDR3 coding DNA: TGTGCCAGTAGGGTACAGGTGGGCGGCAAAAACATTCAGTACTTC.

V is TRBV7-9 and J is TRBJ2-3; 13 bases fit TRBD2. CDR3 size: 17 residues. V trimming: 5 bases; J trimming: 5 bases; junction bases outside the gene matches: 10. From germline, CDR1 is SEHNR and CDR2 FQNEAQ (reference sequence). The DNA of the CDR3 is TGTGCCAGCAGCAACCTACTAGCGGGGGGGCCTGGAGATACGCAGTATTTT. This translates into CASSNLLAGGPGDTQYF.

In DNA, the CDR3 is TGTGCCAGCAGTTACCGGGAGGGCAGAGAACCCCAGCATTTT. It translates to CASSYREGREPQHF. The chain combines TRBV6-5 with TRBJ1-5, with unresolved D. The V gene's germline CDR1 is MNHEY and CDR2 SVGAGI. The CDR3 is made up of 14 amino acids. The V and J ends lost 2 bases and 10 bases respectively, with 15 bases between them.

The chain joins TRBV7-9 to TRBJ2-6; possible D gene TRBD1, 6 bases. The CDR3 has 17 amino acids. V gave up 2 bases and J gave up 0 bases, with 11 bases separating them. The germline V gene encodes CDR1 SEHNR and CDR2 FQNEAQ (reference sequence). The CDR3 bases are TGTGCCAGCAGCTTAACAGGGCCCGCCTCTGGGGCCAACGTCCTGACTTTC. Amino acids: CASSLTGPASGANVLTF.

This clone was seen more than once but under ten times. The rearrangement links TRBV5-1 to TRBJ1-2, with no clear D. CDR3 length: 12 residues. Germline CDR1 reads SGHRS; CDR2 reads YFSETQ. V gave up 0 bases and J gave up 6 bases, with 6 bases separating them. The CDR3 spells CASSLAGDGYTF. The CDR3 DNA sequence: TGCGCCAGCAGCTTGGCGGGAGATGGCTACACCTTC.

The genes are TRBV19 and TRBJ1-1; 7 positions agree with TRBD1. CDR3 length: 15 residues. Germline CDR1 reads LNHDA; CDR2 reads SQIVND (reference sequence). The trim removed 8 bases at V and 0 bases at J, leaving 9 bases unmatched. DNA of the CDR3: TGTGCCAGTCGGTCACCCGGACAGGTGAACACTGAAGCTTTCTTT. Translated: CASRSPGQVNTEAFF. Supplemented by reference TRBV19 and TRBJ1-1, the full variable domain reads DGGITQSPKYLFRKEGQNVTLSCEQNLNHDAMYWYRQDPGQGLRLIYYSQIVNDFQKGDIAEGYSVSREKKESFPLTVTSAQKNPTAFYLCASRSPGQVNTEAFFGQGTRLTVV.

The chain uses TRBV29-1 and TRBJ1-1; D gene unclear. V lost 1 base and J lost 6, with 21 bases in between. This CDR3 has 16 residues. The germline gives CDR1 SQVTM, CDR2 ANQGSEA. CDR3 sequence: CSVEALQWFDFAEAFF. The CDR3, as DNA: TGCAGCGTTGAAGCTCTCCAGTGGTTCGACTTCGCTGAAGCTTTCTTT.